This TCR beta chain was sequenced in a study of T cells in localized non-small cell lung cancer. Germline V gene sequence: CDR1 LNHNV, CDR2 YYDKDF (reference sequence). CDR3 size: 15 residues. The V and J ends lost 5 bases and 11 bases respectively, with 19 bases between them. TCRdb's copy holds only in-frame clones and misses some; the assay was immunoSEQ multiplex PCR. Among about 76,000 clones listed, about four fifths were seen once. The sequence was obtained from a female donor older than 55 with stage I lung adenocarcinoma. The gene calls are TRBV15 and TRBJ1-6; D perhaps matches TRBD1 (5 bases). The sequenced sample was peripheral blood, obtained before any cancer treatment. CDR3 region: CATSLGLRGETPLHF. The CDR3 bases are TGTGCCACCAGCCTTGGTCTACGAGGGGAGACACCCCTCCACTTT.